This T cell receptor (beta chain) was found in a study of control samples from healthy donors and cancer patients. As concerns this clone: Other DNA sequences in this sample translate to the same CDR3.

Here immunoSEQ multiplex PCR was the method, and the copy in TCRdb shows in-frame clones only, minus some. The sample records about 98,000 clones, 75% to 85% being singletons. The V end lost 0 bases, the J end lost 0 bases, and 8 bases lay between the germline ends. Germline V CDR1 and CDR2: ENHRY, SYGVKD. CDR3 length: 15 residues. The receptor was isolated from a woman aged 25 to 39 in good health. This chain uses TRBV10-3 with TRBJ1-2, with D unresolved. The material sequenced was blood. CDR3 DNA: TGTGCCATCAGTGAGTCTGGAGAAGCTAACTATGGCTACACCTTC. This codes for CAISESGEANYGYTF.